This TCR beta chain was documented in a study of CD8 T cells in Susac syndrome. General study points: Peak Susac CD8+ clonal expansion was seen in TEMRA cells and active patients. It was acknowledged by the study that relatively few individuals were included in its TCR sequencing and HLA analysis.

Germline CDR1 and CDR2: SGHTA and FQGNSA. V lost 5 bases and J 0 bases, leaving 10 bases between the germline ends. The CDR3 sequence is 14 residues long. Note on this clonotype: Its specificity is unknown.

Blood CD8+ and CD4+ T cells underwent high-throughput TCR beta sequencing. An input of 0.5 to 1 ug of RNA was subjected to reverse transcription using random hexamers. TCRdb analysed the immunoSEQ multiplex PCR reads with MiXCR anew, one entry per CDR3 protein. This table holds roughly 190,000 distinct CDR3 sequences, 85% to 95% found once. This receptor was identified in a human donor with Susac syndrome. The chain joins TRBV7-2 to TRBJ1-1, with D possibly TRBD1 on 5 matching bases. Sample: CD8+ T cells from PBMCs. Here the CDR3 reads CASSLTAVNTEAFF. The CDR3 nucleotides are TGTGCCAGCAGCCTGACAGCAGTGAACACTGAAGCTTTCTTT.